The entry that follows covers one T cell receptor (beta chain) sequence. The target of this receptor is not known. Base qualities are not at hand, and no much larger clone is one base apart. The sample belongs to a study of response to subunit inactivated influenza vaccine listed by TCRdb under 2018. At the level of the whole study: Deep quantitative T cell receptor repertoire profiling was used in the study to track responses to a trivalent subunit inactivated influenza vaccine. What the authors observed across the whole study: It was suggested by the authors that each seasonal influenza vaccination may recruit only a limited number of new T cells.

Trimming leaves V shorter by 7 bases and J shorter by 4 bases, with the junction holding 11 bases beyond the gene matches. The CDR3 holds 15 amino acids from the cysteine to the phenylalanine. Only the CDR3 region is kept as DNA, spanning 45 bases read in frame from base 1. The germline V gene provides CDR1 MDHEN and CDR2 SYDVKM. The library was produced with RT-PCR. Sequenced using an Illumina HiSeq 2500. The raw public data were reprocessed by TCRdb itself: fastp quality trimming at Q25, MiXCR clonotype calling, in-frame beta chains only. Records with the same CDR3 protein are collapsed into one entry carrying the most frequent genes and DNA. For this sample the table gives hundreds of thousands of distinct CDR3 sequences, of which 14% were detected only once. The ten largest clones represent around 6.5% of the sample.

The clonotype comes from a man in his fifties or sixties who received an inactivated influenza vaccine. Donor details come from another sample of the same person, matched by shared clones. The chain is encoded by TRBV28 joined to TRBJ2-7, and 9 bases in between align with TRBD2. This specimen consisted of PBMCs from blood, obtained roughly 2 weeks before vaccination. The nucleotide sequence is TGTGCCAGCAAGGTCCTAGCGGGACACTCGTACGAGCAGTACTTC. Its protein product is CASKVLAGHSYEQYF.